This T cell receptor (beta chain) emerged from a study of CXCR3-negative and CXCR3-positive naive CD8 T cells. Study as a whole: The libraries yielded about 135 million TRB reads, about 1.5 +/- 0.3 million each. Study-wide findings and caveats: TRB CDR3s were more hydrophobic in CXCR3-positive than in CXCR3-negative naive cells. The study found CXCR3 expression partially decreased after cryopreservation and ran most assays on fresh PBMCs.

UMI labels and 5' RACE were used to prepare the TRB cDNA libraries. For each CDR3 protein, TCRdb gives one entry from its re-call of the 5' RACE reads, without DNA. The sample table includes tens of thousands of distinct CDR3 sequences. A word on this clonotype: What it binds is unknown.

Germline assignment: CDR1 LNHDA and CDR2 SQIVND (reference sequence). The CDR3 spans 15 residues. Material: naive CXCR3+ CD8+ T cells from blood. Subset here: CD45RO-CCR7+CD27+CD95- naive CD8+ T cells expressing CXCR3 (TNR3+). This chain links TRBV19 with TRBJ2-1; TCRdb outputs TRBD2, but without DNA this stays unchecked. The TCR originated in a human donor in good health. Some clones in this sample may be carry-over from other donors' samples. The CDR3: CASSKREAIYNEQFF. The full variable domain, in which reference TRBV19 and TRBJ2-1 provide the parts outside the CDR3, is DGGITQSPKYLFRKEGQNVTLSCEQNLNHDAMYWYRQDPGQGLRLIYYSQIVNDFQKGDIAEGYSVSREKKESFPLTVTSAQKNPTAFYLCASSKREAIYNEQFFGPGTRLTVL.